This record covers a single T cell receptor beta chain. This clonotype showed up just a few times. It lacks a known antigen. Base qualities are not provided; no much larger clone lies one nucleotide away. V gives up 5 bases and J gives up 7 bases, and the segment between their germline ends measures 27 bases. Sequences MDHEN (CDR1) and SYDVKM (CDR2) are obtained from the germline V gene. The CDR3 has 17 amino acids, counting the end cysteine and phenylalanine. Only the CDR3 part of the read is kept: 51 bases, read in frame from the first base. This specimen comes from a study of beta chain bispecific antibodies for T cell cancers (dated by TCRdb to about 2021). Context from the whole study: Healthy donor T cells were cocultured with T cell leukemia lines and bispecific antibodies, then TRBV sequencing of surviving cells measured the depletion of each TRBV family. On the cell surface, TRBV12 (TRBV12-3) was expressed by Jurkat cells, whereas TRBV5-5 was expressed by HPB-ALL cells. Findings and caveats that apply to the study as a whole: Cross-reactivity of the anti-TRBV5-5 antibody with TRBV5-6 was attributed to high sequence similarity between the two genes. Each sequenced sample mixed leukemia cell line cells with normal T cells, and most targeted TRBV signal came from the leukemia cells rather than normal T cells.

The libraries included unique molecular identifier barcodes, and the barcodes were used to quantify clonotypes. Qiagen AllPrep DNA/RNA Micro kits were used to isolate total RNA, and an Agilent TapeStation was used to check RNA quality. TCR beta libraries were built by 5' RACE: cDNA synthesis followed by two PCR steps using TCR beta constant-region gene-specific primers. Sequencing of the TCR beta libraries was performed on an Illumina MiSeq platform. From the authors' description of their analysis: MIGEC, MiXCR and VDJtools were used to process the reads. The frequency of each clonotype was calculated as the fraction of all unique molecular identifiers in the sample that belonged to that clonotype. Nonfunctional TRBV genes classified in IMGT as pseudogenes or open reading frames, for example TRBV1, TRBV12-1 and TRBV21, were left out. TCRdb ran its own pipeline on the public reads, namely fastp trimming at Q25 and MiXCR clone calling, and kept in-frame beta chains. Records with the same CDR3 protein are collapsed into one entry carrying the most frequent genes and DNA. TCRdb's processing, not the study's, gives the V and J calls here. In this sample the table shows about 18,000 distinct CDR3 sequences, roughly 1.9% of which occur a single time. The ten largest clones take up 6.9% of the sample.

T cells were expanded from blood mononuclear cells for 3 days with either the anti-CD3 antibody OKT3 or CD3/CD28 Dynabeads. Expanded T cells were maintained in RPMI 1640 supplemented with approximately 10% fetal bovine serum, recombinant human IL-2 (around 94 IU/ml) and IL-7 (roughly 5.1 ng/ml). Each coculture mixed roughly 5 x 10^4 target cells and roughly 5 x 10^4 normal T cells with bispecific antibody in approximately 100 ul and was incubated at 37 degrees C for 17 hours. Each bispecific antibody consisted of two single-chain variable fragments expressed in a single-chain diabody format with a His tag. Healthy human donors supplied the effector T cells, with peripheral blood mononuclear cells isolated from leukapheresis samples using Ficoll density gradient centrifugation.

Sequenced material: healthy donor T cells cultured with leukemia cells. The rearranged segments are TRBV28 and TRBJ2-7; the best D guess is TRBD2, with 7 bases matching. This clonotype was obtained from a human donor in good health. Some clones in this sample may be carry-over from other donors' samples. This receptor has the CDR3 CASSLTGSGGGPFEQYF. The DNA is as follows: TGTGCCAGCAGTCTCACCGGGTCGGGGGGCGGTCCATTTGAGCAGTACTTC.